The 10 T cell receptor beta chains below all came from one sample that was sequenced in a study of shared clonotypes between healthy human individuals. CD45RO-negative cells were positively selected for CCR7, leaving out terminally differentiated effector memory CD45RA+ cells. The table came from immunoSEQ multiplex PCR; TCRdb's copy has only in-frame clones and leaves some out. The sample records under 850,000 clones, approximately 92% being singletons. Specimen: naive CD8+ T cells sorted from blood. Receptor source: a man aged 25-40 years in good health.

This clone was seen only once. The gene calls are TRBV7-9 and TRBJ2-3; D is unresolved. The V end lost 7 bases, the J end lost 4 bases, and 9 bases lay between the germline ends. The CDR3 covers 12 residues. CDR1 is SEHNR and CDR2 is FQNEAQ in the germline V gene (reference sequence). The CDR3 DNA follows: TGTGCCAGCATCCAGTGGGCAGATACGCAGTATTTT. Translated, it gives CASIQWADTQYF.

The V call is TRBV15, the J call TRBJ2-7; D not resolved. Germline loops: CDR1 LNHNV, CDR2 YYDKDF (reference sequence). With 1 base removed from V and 4 bases from J, the gap between germline ends came to 29 bases. The length of the CDR3 is 20 residues. For the CDR3, the DNA is TGTGCCACCAGCAGAGTCTTGATTATCAATCGAATGAGCCTAGGGTACGAGCAGTACTTC. Translating it yields CATSRVLIINRMSLGYEQYF.

The gene calls are TRBV19 and TRBJ1-1, with D perhaps matching TRBD1 (5 bases). V lost 4 bases and J lost 1, with 16 bases in between. The CDR3 spans 16 residues. Germline V lookup: CDR1 LNHDA, CDR2 SQIVND (reference sequence). The CDR3 loop is CASSTFSLTENTEAFF. The CDR3, as DNA: TGTGCCAGTAGTACCTTCTCCTTGACAGAGAACACTGAAGCTTTCTTT.

The rearrangement joins TRBV11-2 to TRBJ2-5; D possibly corresponds to TRBD2 (5 bases). V lost 5 bases to trimming and J lost 5 bases, with 18 bases between them. The CDR3 has 15 amino acids. Per the germline V gene, CDR1 is SGHAT and CDR2 is FQNNGV. CDR3 nucleotides: TGTGCCAGCAGCAAAGTCGGGGAATCGGTTGAGACCCAGTACTTC. As protein: CASSKVGESVETQYF. Variable domain in full (rest from reference TRBV11-2 and TRBJ2-5): EAGVAQSPRYKIIEKRQSVAFWCNPISGHATLYWYQQILGQGPKLLIQFQNNGVVDDSQLPKDRFSAERLKGVDSTLKIQPAKLEDSAVYLCASSKVGESVETQYFGPGTRLLVL.

The chain is built from TRBV5-4 and TRBJ2-7; D may be TRBD1 or TRBD2 (5 bases each). Trimming left V 2 bases short and J 2 bases short, with 14 bases between. Per germline, CDR1 SGHNT and CDR2 YYREEE (reference sequence). This CDR3 is built from 15 residues. This CDR3 is CASSLRDGTAYEQYF. Here the CDR3 DNA reads TGTGCCAGCAGCTTACGGGACGGGACCGCCTACGAGCAGTACTTC.

The chain couples TRBV7-9 to TRBJ2-6; 11 bases line up with TRBD1. The CDR3 has 19 amino acids. Losses at the gene ends were 3 bases for V and 3 bases for J; bases not matched to a gene: 10. Germline lookup yields CDR1 SEHNR and CDR2 FQNEAQ (reference sequence). For the CDR3, the DNA is TGTGCCAGCAGCTTCACCCCCGGACAGGGGGCTGATGGGGCCAACGTCCTGACTTTC. This translates into CASSFTPGQGADGANVLTF.

This clone was detected a few times. This chain connects TRBV7-6 to TRBJ2-1; 8 nucleotides agree with TRBD2. After removal of 4 bases from V and 2 bases from J, the junction contained 4 bases not matched to a gene. Germline loops: CDR1 SGHVS, CDR2 FNYEAQ. The CDR3 runs 15 residues. CDR3 protein: CASSSTSGTYNEQFF. The CDR3 region has the DNA TGTGCCAGCAGCTCAACTAGCGGAACCTACAATGAGCAGTTCTTC.

CDR3 bases: TGTGCCAGCACCCCCTCGGAGCGGGGCTCCTACAATGAGCAGTTCTTC. Translation gives CASTPSERGSYNEQFF. V usage is TRBV4-2 and J usage is TRBJ2-1, with 7 bases that match TRBD2. Germline V gene lookup returns CDR1 LGHNA and CDR2 YNFKEQ. After removal of 7 bases from V and 0 bases from J, the junction contained 9 bases not matched to a gene. The CDR3 contains 16 residues.

The gene calls are TRBV6-6 and TRBJ2-1, with D hard to call. Deletions cut 0 bases from V and 0 bases from J, with 9 bases between. The CDR3 contains 16 residues. Germline values: CDR1 MNHNY, CDR2 SVGAGI (reference sequence). The CDR3 region has the DNA TGTGCCAGCAGTTACTCGAAACAAAGCTCCTACAATGAGCAGTTCTTC. Translating it yields CASSYSKQSSYNEQFF.

The chain employs TRBV11-2 and TRBJ2-1, with D perhaps matching TRBD1 (5 bases). CDR3 length: 15 amino acids. Germline assignment: CDR1 SGHAT and CDR2 FQNNGV. V lost 3 bases to trimming and J lost 5 bases, with 14 bases between them. The CDR3 DNA reads TGTGCCAGCAGCTTGGGGCCTCTAGAGAACAATGAGCAGTTCTTC. Residues: CASSLGPLENNEQFF.